Each of the 19 T cell receptor beta chains below was sequenced from the same sample in a study of early T cells in non-severe SARS-CoV-2 infection (dated by TCRdb to the early 2020s). The receptor library was made with 5' RACE. TCRdb records NextSeq 500 as the sequencer. TCRdb handled the public reads itself, with Q25 trimming in fastp and clone calling in MiXCR, and kept productive beta chains. For every CDR3 protein sequence, its rows merge into one entry that carries the most common genes and DNA. Counted in this sample were about 77,000 distinct CDR3 sequences; about 5% of them appeared once. The ten largest clones add up to around 7.5% of the sample. Sequenced here: whole blood, sampled at baseline. Receptors were obtained from an adult who was a healthcare worker with PCR-confirmed SARS-CoV-2 infection or an uninfected control (not recorded which).

The gene calls are TRBV10-3 and TRBJ2-1; the D is unclear. This CDR3 is 16 amino acids long. Germline CDR1 is ENHRY and CDR2 is SYGVKD. The germline V and J ends were trimmed by 3 bases and 1 base, with 13 bases remaining between them. The DNA of the CDR3 is TGTGCCATCAGTGATCCCAGCCGGGTTTCCTACAATGAGCAGTTCTTC. Amino acid sequence: CAISDPSRVSYNEQFF.

This clonotype was detected many times. As DNA, the CDR3 is TGTGCCAGCAGCTTACGAGGCTCTGGGGCCAACGTCCTGACTTTC. Encoded protein: CASSLRGSGANVLTF. This chain connects TRBV11-2 to TRBJ2-6; no firm D call. This CDR3 contains 15 residues. The V gene lost 2 bases and the J gene lost 0 bases, with 5 bases spanning the gap. Germline values: CDR1 SGHAT, CDR2 FQNNGV.

Ten or more counts support this clonotype. The chain uses TRBV7-8 and TRBJ1-2, with 7 bases aligning to TRBD1. The CDR3 is 13 residues long. Germline V gene data show CDR1 as SGHVS and CDR2 as FQNEAQ. V gave up 7 bases and J gave up 5 bases; unmatched junction bases: 7. CDR3 region: CASTQGGMYGYTF. The CDR3 DNA sequence: TGTGCCAGCACCCAGGGGGGAATGTATGGCTACACCTTC.

This clonotype has a count of ten or more. The chain combines TRBV7-2 with TRBJ1-5, with D hard to call. The germline gives CDR1 SGHTA, CDR2 FQGNSA. The CDR3 has 17 residues. V was clipped by 0 bases and J by 1 base, with 13 bases between them. CDR3 nucleotide sequence: TGTGCCAGCAGCTTAGCAACAACCAAAGGGAGCAATCAGCCCCAGCATTTT. The encoded protein is CASSLATTKGSNQPQHF.

This clonotype was recorded many times. The V gene is TRBV3-1, the J gene TRBJ2-5; TRBD2 matches at 12 bases. Germline CDR1 and CDR2: LGHDT and YNNKEL (reference sequence). Trimming took 2 bases from V and 4 from J; bases not matched to a gene: 11. The CDR3 has 18 residues. The CDR3 sequence: CASSQLAGGGPWGETQYF. The CDR3 coding sequence is TGTGCCAGCAGCCAACTAGCGGGAGGGGGCCCCTGGGGAGAGACCCAGTACTTC.

This clonotype came up many times. This chain links TRBV4-1 with TRBJ2-5, with 7 bases fitting TRBD2. Looked up from germline, CDR1 is MGHRA and CDR2 is YSYEKL. The CDR3 covers 16 residues. V trimming: 4 bases; J trimming: 7 bases; junction bases outside the gene matches: 15. In DNA, the CDR3 is TGCGCCAGCAGCCCAAAAGCCGGGCGGGAGACGGTGACCCAGTACTTC. Amino acids: CASSPKAGRETVTQYF.

The J gene is TRBJ2-1, the V gene TRBV15; the match to TRBD2 covers 7 bases. Germline V gene sequence: CDR1 LNHNV, CDR2 YYDKDF (reference sequence). The V gene end was trimmed by 4 bases and the J gene end by 0 bases; junction bases not matched to a gene: 6. The length of the CDR3 is 16 residues. The CDR3, as DNA: TGTGCCACCAGCACGGGTGGCGGGAGCTCCTACAATGAGCAGTTCTTC. This sequence encodes CATSTGGGSSYNEQFF.

This clonotype was observed at least ten times. This chain joins TRBV6-6 and TRBJ2-1; 11 bases match TRBD2. This CDR3 is 16 amino acids long. Germline V gene lookup returns CDR1 MNHNY and CDR2 SVGAGI (reference sequence). V was pared by 8 bases and J by 9 bases, with 15 bases of the junction left unmatched. CDR3 protein: CASGHQVAGGIGEQFF. The CDR3 bases are TGTGCCAGCGGACACCAAGTAGCGGGAGGGATCGGTGAGCAGTTCTTC.

There are a few counts of this clonotype. This rearrangement joins TRBV20-1 to TRBJ2-7, with 7 positions matching TRBD1. The germline CDR1 and CDR2 sequences are DFQATT and SNEGSKA (reference sequence). The CDR3 is made up of 12 amino acids. V lost 5 bases to trimming and J lost 2 bases; unmatched junction nucleotides: 3. CDR3 loop: CSASGTAYEQYF. CDR3 DNA sequence: TGCAGTGCTTCCGGGACAGCCTACGAGCAGTACTTC.

This clonotype was seen repeatedly, ten times or more. The genes are TRBV6-1 and TRBJ2-7; 7 bases align to TRBD1. This CDR3 spans 15 amino acids. V was clipped by 4 bases and J by 0 bases; unmatched bases: 6. Germline CDR1 and CDR2: MNHNS and SASEGT. The CDR3 coding sequence is TGTGCCAGCAGTGCGGACAGGCAAACCTCCTACGAGCAGTACTTC. As protein: CASSADRQTSYEQYF.

In this sample, this clonotype turned up a few times. V and J are TRBV5-5 and TRBJ2-7, with TRBD2 matching 8 bases. Germline CDR1 is SGHKS and CDR2 is YYEKEE (reference sequence). This CDR3 spans 14 amino acids. The V and J ends lost 5 bases and 3 bases, in that order; junction bases with no gene match: 7. CDR3 protein: CASRRAGAHYEQYF. For the CDR3, the DNA is TGTGCCAGCAGACGAGCGGGAGCGCACTACGAGCAGTACTTC.

This clonotype has ten or more counts. The chain recombines TRBV12-3 or TRBV12-4 with TRBJ2-7, with 10 bases lining up with TRBD2. V trimming: 4 bases; J trimming: 2 bases; junction bases outside the gene matches: 2. The CDR3 is made up of 14 amino acids. CDR3 coding DNA: TGTGCCAGCAGTTGGACTAGCGGAGCCTACGAGCAGTACTTC. Its translation: CASSWTSGAYEQYF.

This clonotype showed up many times. This sequence joins TRBV30 and TRBJ1-1, with 12 nucleotides matching TRBD1. Germline-derived CDR1 and CDR2 are GTSNPN and SVGIG (reference sequence). J was trimmed by 3 bases and V by 2 bases; bases with no gene match: 7. This CDR3 has 16 residues. Here the CDR3 reads CAWSPGTGGLDTEAFF. The CDR3 DNA sequence: TGTGCCTGGAGTCCTGGGACAGGGGGCTTGGACACTGAAGCTTTCTTT. The full variable domain, with the rest looked up from reference TRBV30 and TRBJ1-1, is SQTIHQWPATLVQPVGSPLSLECTVEGTSNPNLYWYRQAAGRGLQLLFYSVGIGQISSEVPQNLSASRPQDRQFILSSKKLLLSDSGFYLCAWSPGTGGLDTEAFFGQGTRLTVV.

This clonotype was detected many times. The chain links TRBV19 to TRBJ2-1, with TRBD2 matching 14 bases. The germline V gene has CDR1 LNHDA and CDR2 SQIVND (reference sequence). The CDR3 runs 17 residues. V shed 5 bases and J 6 bases; nucleotides not matched to a gene: 9. The chain's CDR3 is CASSSSLGLAGANEQFF. CDR3 coding DNA: TGTGCCAGTAGTTCCTCCTTGGGACTAGCGGGAGCCAATGAGCAGTTCTTC.

There are many counts of this clonotype. The chain links TRBV20-1 to TRBJ2-3; 10 bases are shared with TRBD2. CDR1 and CDR2 (germline): DFQATT, SNEGSKA (reference sequence). V lost 4 bases to trimming and J lost 0 bases; unmatched junction nucleotides: 4. This CDR3 is 15 amino acids long. The CDR3 region is CSAIQTSGSTDTQYF. In DNA, the CDR3 is TGCAGTGCTATTCAGACTAGCGGGAGCACAGATACGCAGTATTTT.

The chain links TRBV5-6 to TRBJ2-5; D is unclear. The CDR3 contains 11 residues. The V gene's germline CDR1 is SGHDT and CDR2 YYEEEE. V shed 4 bases and J shed 7 bases, with 8 bases lying between them. CDR3 residues: CASSLPGTQYF. As DNA, the CDR3 is TGTGCCAGCAGCCTCCCCGGGACCCAGTACTTC.

This clonotype was counted many times. J is TRBJ2-1 and V is TRBV11-2; no definite D call. Germline V gene sequence: CDR1 SGHAT, CDR2 FQNNGV. V lost 1 base to trimming and J lost 4 bases, with 8 bases between them. CDR3 length: 14 residues. CDR3 DNA: TGTGCCAGCAGCTTAGGGGGTGCATACAATGAGCAGTTCTTC. Residues: CASSLGGAYNEQFF.

Only a few counts were recorded for this clonotype. The chain recombines TRBV24-1 with TRBJ1-1; no reliable D call. CDR1 is KGHDR, CDR2 SFDVKD, per germline. V was cut by 10 bases and J by 4 bases, with 12 bases left in between. This CDR3 is built from 12 residues. CDR3 region: CATRYEGTEAFF. Here the CDR3 DNA reads TGTGCCACTAGATACGAAGGCACTGAAGCTTTCTTT.

Ten or more counts support this clonotype. V gene TRBV6-5 combines with J gene TRBJ2-7; D possibly corresponds to TRBD2 (6 bases). V gave up 6 bases and J gave up 6 bases, with 15 bases separating them. Germline loops: CDR1 MNHEY, CDR2 SVGAGI. The CDR3 has 13 amino acids. CDR3 bases: TGTGCCAGCAGGTCCGGGAGTGCCCTCGAGCAGTACTTC. Translated: CASRSGSALEQYF.